This entry features one T cell receptor (beta chain) sequence. Method: immunoSEQ multiplex PCR; TCRdb's copy keeps in-frame clones and lacks some. The data contain about 68,000 clones, under 98% of them singletons. This entry belongs to a study of technical replicates of blood from four donors. V gave up 6 bases and J gave up 5 bases; unmatched junction bases: 14. CDR1 and CDR2 (germline): MNHEY, SMNVEV (reference sequence). The CDR3 is 16 amino acids. This chain uses TRBV27 with TRBJ1-2; 8 positions agree with TRBD1. The TCR comes from a human donor in good health. Source material: T cells isolated from PBMCs. CDR3 coding DNA: TGTGCCAGCAGCCCCCAGGCTGGGCAGGGGGCGTATGGCTACACCTTC. Residues: CASSPQAGQGAYGYTF.